These 21 T cell receptor beta chains originate from one sample sequenced in a study of blood T cell repertoires in COVID-19. Profiling relied on immunoSEQ multiplex PCR, and the TCRdb table lists in-frame clones only, not all of them. The sample includes roughly 290,000 clones, about 90% of them seen just once. The sample taken for sequencing was peripheral blood. The receptors shown here come from a woman between 25 and 40 years old who had recovered from COVID-19.

V is TRBV19 and J is TRBJ2-1, with 9 positions matching TRBD1. CDR1 and CDR2 (germline): LNHDA, SQIVND (reference sequence). The CDR3 extends over 12 amino acids. The CDR3 sequence: CSAGQGINEQFF. DNA for the CDR3: TGTTCTGCGGGACAGGGTATCAATGAGCAGTTCTTC. The full variable domain, its missing parts supplied by reference TRBV19 and TRBJ2-1, is DGGITQSPKYLFRKEGQNVTLSCEQNLNHDAMYWYRQDPGQGLRLIYYSQIVNDFQKGDIAEGYSVSREKKESFPLTVTSAQKNPTAFYLCSAGQGINEQFFGPGTRLTVL.

The chain recombines TRBV30 with TRBJ1-4; D not resolved. The CDR3 is made up of 13 amino acids. Germline V lookup: CDR1 GTSNPN, CDR2 SVGIG (reference sequence). V was shortened by 8 bases and J by 5 bases, with 15 bases between the two germline ends. The chain's CDR3 is CALKVGVNEKLFF. CDR3 coding DNA: TGTGCCCTCAAGGTCGGGGTAAATGAAAAACTGTTTTTT.

The rearrangement links TRBV28 to TRBJ2-4, with 9 bases matching TRBD2. Germline trimming cut 3 bases from V and 3 bases from J; bases unmatched to any gene: 6. The CDR3 sequence is 16 residues long. Per the germline V gene, CDR1 is MDHEN and CDR2 is SYDVKM. CDR3 sequence reads: CASSFLAGVDKNIQYF. In nucleotides, the CDR3 is TGTGCCAGCAGTTTCTTAGCGGGGGTAGACAAAAACATTCAGTACTTC.

The V call is TRBV7-9, the J call TRBJ2-3; a weak D match, TRBD1 (6 bases). V lost 5 bases, J lost 5 bases, and 14 bases lay in between. This CDR3 has 14 residues. Germline CDR1 reads SEHNR; CDR2 reads FQNEAQ (reference sequence). The CDR3 nucleotides are TGTGCCAGCAGCCTATCCCTACAGGGAGATACGCAGTATTTT. Its protein is CASSLSLQGDTQYF.

The V and J genes are TRBV4-2 and TRBJ1-1; no reliable D call. The V gene's germline CDR1 is LGHNA and CDR2 YNFKEQ. The CDR3 is 13 residues long. V lost 0 bases and J 6 bases, leaving 8 bases between the germline ends. CDR3 loop: CASSQDRIAEAFF. In nucleotides, the CDR3 is TGTGCCAGCAGCCAAGATAGAATCGCTGAAGCTTTCTTT.

J is TRBJ1-4 and V is TRBV5-5; 11 nucleotides agree with TRBD1. Germline V gives CDR1 SGHKS, CDR2 YYEKEE (reference sequence). This CDR3 spans 14 amino acids. J gave up 8 bases and V 4 bases, and 4 bases lay outside the gene matches. CDR3 nucleotides: TGTGCCAGCAGCCGGACAGGGGGCCTCGAAAAACTGTTTTTT. Its protein product is CASSRTGGLEKLFF.

The rearrangement uses TRBV30 and TRBJ1-1; a weak D match, TRBD1 (6 bases). Per germline, CDR1 GTSNPN and CDR2 SVGIG (reference sequence). CDR3 length: 15 amino acids. V was cut by 3 bases and J by 4 bases, with 18 bases left in between. The CDR3 is CAWSVLGTQATEAFF. Here the CDR3 DNA reads TGTGCCTGGAGCGTGTTAGGGACACAAGCCACTGAAGCTTTCTTT.

V and J are TRBV19 and TRBJ2-1; 7 positions agree with TRBD2. Trimming took 2 bases from V and 4 from J; bases not matched to a gene: 5. The CDR3 length is 15 residues. Germline V gene data show CDR1 as LNHDA and CDR2 as SQIVND (reference sequence). CDR3 nucleotides: TGTGCCAGTAGTATACAATGGGGACTATACAATGAGCAGTTCTTC. It yields the protein CASSIQWGLYNEQFF.

This chain uses TRBV5-6 with TRBJ2-7; D is perhaps TRBD2 (5 bases). This CDR3 contains 13 residues. Germline lookup yields CDR1 SGHDT and CDR2 YYEEEE. V was clipped by 2 bases and J by 3 bases, with 9 bases between them. The CDR3 reads CASSFGRDYEQYF. Here the CDR3 DNA reads TGTGCCAGCAGCTTTGGACGGGACTACGAGCAGTACTTC.

The genes are TRBV27 and TRBJ2-4; TRBD1 is a possible D gene (6 bases). CDR3 length: 14 amino acids. Per germline, CDR1 MNHEY and CDR2 SMNVEV (reference sequence). The germline V and J ends were trimmed by 8 bases and 9 bases, with 20 bases remaining between them. DNA of the CDR3: TGTGCCAGCTCCCCCACTGGGGGCGCGGGCATTCAGTACTTC. Protein product: CASSPTGGAGIQYF.

The V gene is TRBV5-5, the J gene TRBJ1-4; weak D call: TRBD1 (5 bases). Looked up from germline, CDR1 is SGHKS and CDR2 is YYEKEE (reference sequence). CDR3 size: 15 residues. Trimming removed 0 bases at V and 8 bases at J, with 14 bases between. Here the CDR3 reads CASSLVVGLLEKLFF. DNA of the CDR3: TGTGCCAGCAGCTTGGTTGTGGGGCTGTTGGAAAAACTGTTTTTT. Looking up the rest from reference TRBV5-5 and TRBJ1-4 gives the full variable domain: DAGVTQSPTHLIKTRGQQVTLRCSPISGHKSVSWYQQVLGQGPQFIFQYYEKEERGRGNFPDRFSARQFPNYSSELNVNALLLGDSALYLCASSLVVGLLEKLFFGSGTQLSVL.

The chain links TRBV29-1 to TRBJ1-2; the match to TRBD1 covers 8 bases. The CDR3 has 12 amino acids. Germline V lookup: CDR1 SQVTM, CDR2 ANQGSEA. With 6 bases clipped from V and 7 bases from J, the junction kept 7 bases outside the gene matches. This CDR3 is CSVGTGASGYTF. In DNA, the CDR3 is TGCAGCGTCGGGACAGGAGCAAGTGGCTACACCTTC. Using reference TRBV29-1 and TRBJ1-2 for the parts outside the CDR3, the full variable domain is SAVISQKPSRDICQRGTSLTIQCQVDSQVTMMFWYRQQPGQSLTLIATANQGSEATYESGFVIDKFPISRPNLTFSTLTVSNMSPEDSSIYLCSVGTGASGYTFGSGTRLTVV.

This clone showed up just once. The chain uses TRBV20-1 and TRBJ2-2; 7 bases fit TRBD2. In germline, CDR1 is DFQATT, CDR2 SNEGSKA (reference sequence). The CDR3 loop spans 15 amino acids. V lost 6 bases, J lost 4 bases, and 11 bases stayed unmatched. The CDR3 reads CSASGEGRRTGELFF. CDR3 sequence (DNA): TGCAGTGCAAGTGGGGAGGGAAGACGCACCGGGGAGCTGTTTTTT.

This chain joins TRBV30 and TRBJ2-3, with 8 bases fitting TRBD2. CDR3 length: 15 residues. CDR1 and CDR2 from the germline V gene are GTSNPN and SVGIG (reference sequence). V lost 5 bases, J lost 1 base, and 8 bases stayed unmatched. CDR3 in amino acids: CAWGHGGEGTDTQYF. As DNA, the CDR3 is TGTGCCTGGGGCCACGGGGGGGAAGGCACAGATACGCAGTATTTT.

For the CDR3, the DNA is TGTGCCAGCAGCGGACAGGGGGCGCCGACCTACAATGAGCAGTTCTTC. Its translation: CASSGQGAPTYNEQFF. V and J are TRBV6-4 and TRBJ2-1; the match to TRBD1 covers 11 bases. Unmatched junction bases numbered 6, after V lost 6 bases and J lost 2 bases. The germline CDR1 and CDR2 sequences are MRHNA and SNTAGT. The CDR3 covers 16 residues.

The chain is built from TRBV7-9 and TRBJ1-2; 7 nucleotides match TRBD1. The CDR3 length is 15 residues. The germline gives CDR1 SEHNR, CDR2 FQNEAQ (reference sequence). V lost 5 bases, J lost 4 bases, and 10 bases stayed unmatched. CDR3: CASSNWDSLVYGYTF. The CDR3 region has the DNA TGTGCCAGCAGCAATTGGGACAGCTTAGTCTATGGCTACACCTTC.

This clone was counted once. This rearrangement joins TRBV5-1 to TRBJ2-1; D is uncertain. The V and J ends lost 5 bases and 1 base respectively, with 7 bases between them. This CDR3 has 13 amino acids. CDR1 and CDR2 from the germline V gene are SGHRS and YFSETQ. The CDR3 DNA reads TGCGCCAGCAGAGACTCTTCCTACAATGAGCAGTTCTTC. This codes for CASRDSSYNEQFF.

This clone is a singleton in its sample. CDR3 sequence reads: CASSPDTGSSGYTF. CDR3 nucleotide sequence: TGTGCCAGCAGTCCGGATACAGGGAGTTCTGGCTACACCTTC. The rearrangement links TRBV6-5 to TRBJ1-2, with D possibly matching TRBD1 (6 bases). CDR1 is MNHEY, CDR2 SVGAGI, per germline. This CDR3 contains 14 residues. With 5 bases removed from V and 7 bases from J, the gap between germline ends came to 17 bases.

About this clone: A single base is all that separates this from a far larger clone, so a read error is likely. The V gene is TRBV2, the J gene TRBJ2-3, with TRBD2 identical over 7 bases. The CDR3 extends over 13 amino acids. With 6 bases clipped from V and 1 base from J, the junction kept 1 base outside the gene matches. Germline assignment: CDR1 SNHLY and CDR2 FYNNEI. The CDR3 DNA sequence: TGTGCCAGCAGGGCGGGGGGCACAGATACGCAGTATTTT. It specifies CASRAGGTDTQYF.

V and J are TRBV4-3 and TRBJ2-2, with 8 positions matching TRBD2. The V gene end was trimmed by 0 bases and the J gene end by 1 base; junction bases not matched to a gene: 1. Germline V lookup: CDR1 LGHNA, CDR2 YSLEER. The length of the CDR3 is 16 residues. CDR3 protein: CASSQEGLGNTGELFF. Here the CDR3 DNA reads TGCGCCAGCAGCCAAGAGGGACTAGGGAACACCGGGGAGCTGTTTTTT.

This chain links TRBV2 with TRBJ2-5, with 9 bases that match TRBD2. V lost 6 bases, J lost 5 bases, and 10 bases stayed unmatched. The CDR3 has 15 residues. Germline CDR1 is SNHLY and CDR2 is FYNNEI. The CDR3 sequence is CASRPTGTSWETQYF. CDR3 coding DNA: TGTGCCAGCAGGCCCACCGGGACTAGCTGGGAGACCCAGTACTTC.